This TCR beta chain derives from a study of early T cells in non-severe SARS-CoV-2 infection. In its sample, this clonotype was seen a few times. Its antigen remains unknown. Unique molecular identifiers tagged individual cDNA molecules. TCRdb used MiXCR to reprocess the 5' RACE reads, holding one entry per CDR3 protein. The data contain over 55,000 distinct CDR3 sequences, about 9.9% of them seen just once; the ten biggest clones take up less than 1.5%. Trimming stripped 3 bases from V and 1 base from J, with 16 bases between. This CDR3 spans 16 amino acids. From germline, CDR1 is SGHRS and CDR2 YFSETQ. Findings and limits, study-wide: Comparison of clonotypes with VDJdb favored anti-spike CD8 responses while missing private and CD4 specificities.

The J gene is TRBJ2-5, the V gene TRBV5-1, with D possibly TRBD2 on 6 matching bases. The sequence derives from an adult who was a healthcare worker with PCR-confirmed SARS-CoV-2 infection or an uninfected control (not recorded which). Sequencing was carried out using whole blood. The chain's CDR3 is CASSYAGSGSQETQYF. CDR3 coding DNA: TGCGCCAGCAGCTACGCGGGATCAGGCTCCCAAGAGACCCAGTACTTC.